The 18 T cell receptor beta chains reported below all come from one sample, sequenced in a study of tumor-infiltrating lymphocytes in primary liver carcinoma. Starting material of roughly 0.45 ug total RNA yielded TCR beta cDNA via a constant-region primer. Construction of TCR beta libraries relied on three successive nested multiplex PCR rounds employing slightly modified ARM-PCR. Two initial PCR rounds of about 11 cycles each paired TRBV1-TRBV30 forward primers with a C-beta reverse primer. TCRdb reprocessed the multiplex PCR reads with MiXCR, giving one entry per CDR3 protein. Among some 94,000 distinct CDR3 sequences listed, around two thirds were seen once. Co-extraction of RNA and DNA was performed on about 20-32 mg of unsorted bulk tissue. Sequenced input: liver tumor tissue from sampling region 5. Subset: tumor region T5, tumor centre. All receptors come from a woman aged 60-70 years with primary liver carcinoma and hepatitis B virus infection.

As for this clonotype: One end of the junction does not line up with germline, which may come from a read error. The chain has TRBV5-4 and TRBJ2-7; no clear D. Germline V gene data show CDR1 as SGHNT and CDR2 as YYREEE (reference sequence). CDR3 length: 11 residues. The DNA for the CDR3 is TGTGGCAGCAGCCGCGATTACGAGCAGTACTTC. Protein sequence: CGSSRDYEQYF.

This clonotype was counted a single time. This could be a read error, since a much larger clone is one nucleotide away. The V and J genes are TRBV20-1 and TRBJ1-5; TRBD1 agrees at 9 bases. V shed 7 bases and J 0 bases; nucleotides not matched to a gene: 10. The CDR3 loop spans 16 amino acids. From germline, CDR1 is DFQATT and CDR2 SNEGSKA (reference sequence). This chain's CDR3 is CSVTRDRVYSNQPQHF. As DNA, the CDR3 is TGCAGTGTTACCCGGGACAGGGTCTATAGCAATCAGCCCCAGCATTTT.

This clonotype appeared many times. The rearrangement uses TRBV7-8 and TRBJ2-5; 14 nucleotides match TRBD2. J lost 3 bases, V lost 5 bases, and 8 bases had no gene match. The length of the CDR3 is 17 residues. Germline values: CDR1 SGHVS, CDR2 FQNEAQ. This CDR3 reads CASSETSGRASEETQYF. DNA for the CDR3: TGTGCCAGCAGCGAGACTAGCGGGAGGGCCTCGGAAGAGACCCAGTACTTC.

The chain combines TRBV7-8 with TRBJ2-7; D may be TRBD1 (5 bases). The CDR3 sequence is 13 residues long. V dropped 3 bases and J dropped 12 bases, with 18 bases sitting between them. Germline V CDR1 and CDR2: SGHVS, FQNEAQ. In DNA form, the CDR3 reads TGTGCCAGCAGCTTTGCAGGGCCCTACGAGTGGTACTTC. Its protein is CASSFAGPYEWYF.

The chain has TRBV23-1 and TRBJ2-2; TRBD2 agrees at 12 bases. TRBV23-1 is an open reading frame whose function is uncertain. V was clipped by 4 bases and J by 9 bases; unmatched bases: 18. This CDR3 has 19 residues. The CDR3 DNA sequence: TGCGCCAGCAGTCGTACTAGCGGGAGGCCCGCGGAGGGATTGCGGGAGCTGTTTTTT. Its translation is CASSRTSGRPAEGLRELFF.

This clonotype occurred many times. This chain uses TRBV29-1 with TRBJ1-4; tentatively, D is TRBD1 (6 bases). The CDR3 length is 13 residues. Germline loops: CDR1 SQVTM, CDR2 ANQGSEA. V was clipped by 7 bases and J by 3 bases, with 12 bases between them. CDR3 in amino acids: CSATGIANEKLFF. For the CDR3, the DNA is TGCAGCGCTACAGGGATAGCTAATGAAAAACTGTTTTTT. The complete variable domain, with remaining parts taken from reference TRBV29-1 and TRBJ1-4, reads SAVISQKPSRDICQRGTSLTIQCQVDSQVTMMFWYRQQPGQSLTLIATANQGSEATYESGFVIDKFPISRPNLTFSTLTVSNMSPEDSSIYLCSATGIANEKLFFGSGTQLSVL.

Regarding this clonotype: No conserved phenylalanine or tryptophan ends this CDR3, so it is likely a read error. The rearrangement uses TRBV14 and TRBJ2-1; 8 nucleotides align to TRBD2. The CDR3 covers 16 residues. CDR1 SGHDN and CDR2 FVKESK come from the germline V gene. CDR3 residues: CASSLFGTSAYIEQFL. For the CDR3, the DNA is TGTGCCAGCAGCCTATTCGGGACTAGTGCGTACATTGAGCAGTTCCTC.

Remarks on this clonotype: Compared with germline, one end of the junction differs, possibly owing to a read error. The chain has TRBV5-1 and TRBJ2-3; D is possibly TRBD2 (5 bases). Germline V gene data show CDR1 as SGHRS and CDR2 as YFSETQ. The CDR3 extends over 16 amino acids. Written as DNA, the CDR3 is TGCGTCAGCAGCTACGAGACTTCCCGGGGTATGGATACGCAGTATTTT. Translation gives CVSSYETSRGMDTQYF.

This clonotype was recorded a few times. V gene TRBV11-2 combines with J gene TRBJ2-1, with D unresolved. The CDR3 has 13 amino acids. Germline loops: CDR1 SGHAT, CDR2 FQNNGV. Trimming removed 0 bases at V and 9 bases at J, with 9 bases between. This CDR3 reads CASSLESASEQFF. CDR3 bases: TGTGCCAGCAGCTTAGAGTCAGCGAGTGAGCAGTTCTTC.

Regarding this clonotype: Mismatch with germline at one junction end may stem from a read error. The CDR3 bases are TGTGCCAGCAGCCTCATTAGCCCCCCCCCTGGATTC. This codes for CASSLISPPPGF. V usage is TRBV11-3 and J usage is TRBJ2-1; D uncertain. The V gene's germline CDR1 is SGHNT and CDR2 YENEEA. The CDR3 totals 12 residues.

This clonotype appeared a few times. The CDR3 bases are TGTGCCTGGAGGGCATCAACGGAAATCACTGAAGCTTTCTTT. As protein: CAWRASTEITEAFF. V usage is TRBV30 and J usage is TRBJ1-1; unclear D gene. This CDR3 contains 14 residues. Per the germline V gene, CDR1 is GTSNPN and CDR2 is SVGIG (reference sequence). Trimming took 3 bases from V and 4 from J, leaving 15 bases between them.

A word on this clonotype: A junction boundary mismatches the germline segment, possibly from a read error. The chain links TRBV4-1 to TRBJ2-7; D is unclear. The CDR3 sequence is 11 residues long. The V gene's germline CDR1 is MGHRA and CDR2 YSYEKL. The CDR3 spells CANSQDYEQYF. CDR3 nucleotides: TGCGCCAACAGCCAAGACTACGAGCAGTACTTC.

In its sample, this clonotype was seen many times. This sequence joins TRBV12-3 or TRBV12-4 and TRBJ1-2; D gene ambiguous. V gave up 7 bases and J gave up 7 bases, with 10 bases separating them. There are 11 residues in the CDR3. In nucleotides, the CDR3 is TGTGCCAGCACTTGGGGAGGTGGCTACACCTTC. Protein: CASTWGGGYTF.

The V and J genes are TRBV6-5 and TRBJ1-2, with TRBD1 matching over 9 bases. V gave up 2 bases and J gave up 0 bases; unmatched junction bases: 16. This CDR3 region has 20 residues. Germline CDR1 and CDR2: MNHEY and SVGAGI. The CDR3 region has the DNA TGTGCCAGCAGTTACCGGGGACAGGGAAAAACAGGTCAAGCTAACTATGGCTACACCTTC. It specifies CASSYRGQGKTGQANYGYTF.

This clonotype was seen repeatedly, ten times or more. The rearrangement links TRBV5-1 to TRBJ2-6; D may be TRBD1 (6 bases). V was shortened by 4 bases and J by 0 bases, with 11 bases between the two germline ends. CDR3 size: 16 residues. CDR1 is SGHRS and CDR2 is YFSETQ in the germline V gene. In nucleotides, the CDR3 is TGCGCCAGCAGCCTAGGACAGAACTCTGGGGCCAACGTCCTGACTTTC. It codes for CASSLGQNSGANVLTF.

The V call is TRBV5-1, the J call TRBJ2-5, with a weak D call TRBD1 (5 bases). Germline loops: CDR1 SGHRS, CDR2 YFSETQ. The CDR3 loop spans 14 amino acids. V lost 2 bases and J lost 9, with 17 bases in between. In nucleotides, the CDR3 is TGCGCCAGCAGCTTTGGAGAACTACAAGGGGCCCAGTACTTC. Amino acid sequence: CASSFGELQGAQYF.

J is TRBJ2-1 and V is TRBV5-4; a possible D gene is TRBD1 (5 bases). Germline V gives CDR1 SGHNT, CDR2 YYREEE (reference sequence). CDR3 size: 16 residues. Deletions cut 1 base from V and 4 bases from J, with 15 bases between. The CDR3 DNA sequence: TGTGCCAGCAGCTTGCGGACATGGGGCGATTACAATGAGCAGTTCTTC. It yields the protein CASSLRTWGDYNEQFF.

As for this clonotype: A much larger clone is a single base away; this may be a read error. The chain carries TRBV5-1 and TRBJ2-7; 7 nucleotides match TRBD1. The CDR3 totals 15 residues. Germline V lookup: CDR1 SGHRS, CDR2 YFSETQ. The V and J ends lost 6 bases and 1 base, in that order; junction bases with no gene match: 10. CDR3 coding DNA: TGCGCCAGCATCTCAAAAACAGGGGTTTCCTACGAGCAGTACTTC. Amino acid sequence: CASISKTGVSYEQYF.